The 22 T cell receptor beta chains in this list originate from one sample, sequenced in a study of T cell responses to AZD1222 COVID-19 vaccine. Some clones are missing from TCRdb's copy, which holds only in-frame ones; the method was immunoSEQ multiplex PCR. The profile shows 95,000 to 100,000 clones, 90% to 95% of them singletons. Sample: peripheral blood, taken 28 days after the second AZD1222 dose. These receptors all come from an adult who received the AZD1222 COVID-19 vaccine.

The rearrangement joins TRBV12-3 or TRBV12-4 to TRBJ1-6; the D is unclear. Trimming left V 6 bases short and J 6 bases short, with 6 bases between. There are 12 residues in the CDR3. Here the CDR3 reads CASSLRNSPLHF. The CDR3 DNA reads as TGTGCCAGCAGCCTGCGTAATTCACCCCTCCACTTT.

The chain carries TRBV28 and TRBJ1-1; the D gene is possibly TRBD1 (6 bases). CDR3 size: 14 residues. The V and J ends lost 6 bases and 3 bases respectively, with 14 bases between them. Germline V gene lookup returns CDR1 MDHEN and CDR2 SYDVKM. CDR3: CASSSGEGDTEAFF. The CDR3 DNA sequence: TGTGCCAGCAGCTCAGGGGAGGGGGACACTGAAGCTTTCTTT.

V usage is TRBV28 and J usage is TRBJ2-1; 12 bases match TRBD2. Germline-derived CDR1 and CDR2 are MDHEN and SYDVKM. The CDR3 covers 15 residues. V dropped 6 bases and J dropped 8; count of bases not matched to a gene: 8. CDR3 loop: CASRPLAGGPYEQFF. The CDR3 DNA sequence: TGTGCCAGCAGACCCCTAGCGGGAGGGCCGTATGAGCAGTTCTTC.

This sequence joins TRBV5-1 and TRBJ2-7; TRBD1 matches 9 bases. Losses at the gene ends were 1 base for V and 4 bases for J; bases not matched to a gene: 6. The V gene's germline CDR1 is SGHRS and CDR2 YFSETQ. The CDR3 is 15 amino acids. The CDR3, as DNA: TGCGCCAGCAGCTTGCGAGGACAGGGGACTTACGAGCAGTACTTC. Its translation is CASSLRGQGTYEQYF.

V gene TRBV11-3 combines with J gene TRBJ1-1, with D unclear. There are 15 residues in the CDR3. Per the germline V gene, CDR1 is SGHNT and CDR2 is YENEEA. Deletions cut 0 bases from V and 0 bases from J, with 8 bases between. The CDR3 DNA is TGTGCCAGCAGCTTAGAGGGCACCCTGAACACTGAAGCTTTCTTT. It translates to CASSLEGTLNTEAFF.

This rearrangement joins TRBV5-1 to TRBJ1-2; maybe TRBD1 (5 bases). CDR1 and CDR2 from the germline V gene are SGHRS and YFSETQ. V shed 1 base and J shed 3 bases, with 7 bases lying between them. The CDR3 has 13 residues. The CDR3 bases are TGCGCCAGCAGCTTGAGGGGAGACTATGGCTACACCTTC. This encodes CASSLRGDYGYTF.

The V call is TRBV27, the J call TRBJ2-7, with TRBD2 matching over 13 bases. Germline CDR1 MNHEY, CDR2 SMNVEV (reference sequence). This CDR3 region has 16 residues. Trimming at V came to 6 bases and at J to 1 base, leaving 6 bases not matched to a gene. This chain's CDR3 is CASSRGTSGISYEQYF. The CDR3 region has the DNA TGTGCCAGCAGCCGGGGGACTAGCGGGATTTCCTACGAGCAGTACTTC.

The chain has TRBV10-3 and TRBJ2-1, with a tentative D call TRBD1 (6 bases). V was trimmed by 4 bases and J by 5 bases, leaving 21 bases between them. Germline loops: CDR1 ENHRY, CDR2 SYGVKD. This CDR3 has 17 residues. The chain's CDR3 is CAISVSQGVGPHNEQFF. The CDR3 DNA sequence: TGTGCCATCAGTGTCTCACAGGGAGTCGGGCCTCACAATGAGCAGTTCTTC.

This chain uses TRBV5-1 with TRBJ2-2; D gene ambiguous. The V gene's germline CDR1 is SGHRS and CDR2 YFSETQ. The CDR3 length is 13 residues. The V end was cut by 2 bases, the J end by 4 bases, with 6 bases between. The CDR3 loop is CASSFSFTGELFF. The CDR3 region has the DNA TGCGCCAGCAGCTTCAGTTTCACCGGGGAGCTGTTTTTT.

This clone has a handful of counts. The chain joins TRBV7-2 to TRBJ1-3; 10 bases are a match to TRBD1. From germline, CDR1 is SGHTA and CDR2 FQGNSA. The CDR3 is 16 residues long. Germline trimming cut 5 bases from V and 5 bases from J; bases unmatched to any gene: 9. As DNA, the CDR3 is TGTGCCAGCAGCCCCTTTAGGACAGGGGGGCGAAACACCATATATTTT. Protein product: CASSPFRTGGRNTIYF.

The chain carries TRBV3-1 (or the pseudogene TRBV3-2) and TRBJ2-1; the D gene is possibly TRBD2 (5 bases). The V and J ends lost 4 bases and 4 bases respectively, with 14 bases between them. This CDR3 has 15 amino acids. Germline V gene sequence: CDR1 LGHDT, CDR2 YNNKEL (reference sequence). CDR3: CASSPLGLAYNEQFF. The DNA of the CDR3 is TGTGCCAGCAGCCCTCTTGGACTCGCTTACAATGAGCAGTTCTTC.

This clone appeared many times. The V and J genes are TRBV4-1 and TRBJ1-6; 7 bases are shared with TRBD1. Trimming cost V 4 bases and J 7 bases; bases outside gene matches: 10. The germline CDR1 and CDR2 sequences are MGHRA and YSYEKL. This CDR3 is built from 16 residues. CDR3 loop: CASSPDPGQLNSPLHF. The CDR3 DNA is TGCGCCAGCAGCCCTGATCCGGGACAGTTAAATTCACCCCTCCACTTT.

J is TRBJ2-1 and V is TRBV5-4; 11 bases align to TRBD2. V gave up 0 bases and J gave up 4 bases; unmatched junction bases: 0. The CDR3 consists of 15 residues. Germline V CDR1 and CDR2: SGHNT, YYREEE (reference sequence). The CDR3 sequence is CASSLGTSGYNEQFF. The CDR3 DNA reads TGTGCCAGCAGCTTGGGGACTAGCGGGTACAATGAGCAGTTCTTC.

The chain couples TRBV12-3 or TRBV12-4 to TRBJ1-6, with no clear D. The CDR3 loop spans 13 amino acids. With 5 bases removed from V and 4 bases from J, the gap between germline ends came to 6 bases. The CDR3 reads CASSRLYNSPLHF. CDR3 DNA sequence: TGTGCCAGCAGTCGTCTATATAATTCACCCCTCCACTTT.

The V gene is TRBV2, the J gene TRBJ2-7; 7 positions agree with TRBD2. V was pared by 7 bases and J by 0 bases, with 9 bases of the junction left unmatched. The CDR3 extends over 15 amino acids. Germline CDR1 SNHLY, CDR2 FYNNEI. CDR3 amino acids: CASTQMERDSYEQYF. CDR3 DNA: TGTGCCAGCACCCAAATGGAGCGGGACTCCTACGAGCAGTACTTC.

The chain recombines TRBV28 with TRBJ2-7; TRBD2 aligns across 13 bases. The CDR3 spans 16 residues. With 6 bases clipped from V and 2 bases from J, the junction kept 7 bases outside the gene matches. Germline V gives CDR1 MDHEN, CDR2 SYDVKM. The CDR3 bases are TGTGCCAGCAGGCCTGGTGGACTAGCGGGGGCCTACGAGCAGTACTTC. Translated, it gives CASRPGGLAGAYEQYF.

The chain links TRBV6-5 to TRBJ1-3; D is unresolved. Trimming took 6 bases from V and 0 from J, leaving 6 bases between them. The CDR3 consists of 13 residues. Germline-derived CDR1 and CDR2 are MNHEY and SVGAGI. The CDR3 nucleotides read TGTGCCAGCAGGACTGACTCTGGAAACACCATATATTTT. Encoded protein: CASRTDSGNTIYF.

For the CDR3, the DNA is TGTGCCTGGAGTGTTGAGGTTGCACCCCTCCACTTT. This translates into CAWSVEVAPLHF. This chain connects TRBV30 to TRBJ1-6; no reliable D call. V was cut by 0 bases and J by 11 bases, with 8 bases left in between. CDR1 is GTSNPN, CDR2 SVGIG, per germline (reference sequence). The CDR3 is made up of 12 amino acids. The full variable domain, its missing parts supplied by reference TRBV30 and TRBJ1-6, is SQTIHQWPATLVQPVGSPLSLECTVEGTSNPNLYWYRQAAGRGLQLLFYSVGIGQISSEVPQNLSASRPQDRQFILSSKKLLLSDSGFYLCAWSVEVAPLHFGNGTRLTVT.

J is TRBJ2-5 and V is TRBV19; no clear D gene. The CDR3 spans 13 residues. V lost 0 bases and J lost 6, with 8 bases in between. Germline CDR1 LNHDA, CDR2 SQIVND (reference sequence). The CDR3 spells CASSIDVSKTQYF. CDR3 nucleotide sequence: TGTGCCAGTAGTATAGATGTCTCCAAGACCCAGTACTTC.

V and J are TRBV2 and TRBJ2-7, with D perhaps given as TRBD1 or TRBD2 (6 bases each). Germline V gene lookup returns CDR1 SNHLY and CDR2 FYNNEI. The CDR3 consists of 14 residues. The V gene lost 7 bases and the J gene lost 3 bases, with 16 bases spanning the gap. In nucleotides, the CDR3 is TGTGCCAGCACTCAGAGGAAGGGGGGCTACGAGCAGTACTTC. This codes for CASTQRKGGYEQYF. The full variable domain, in which reference TRBV2 and TRBJ2-7 provide the parts outside the CDR3, is EPEVTQTPSHQVTQMGQEVILRCVPISNHLYFYWYRQILGQKVEFLVSFYNNEISEKSEIFDDQFSVERPDGSNFTLKIRSTKLEDSAMYFCASTQRKGGYEQYFGPGTRLTVT.

This chain connects TRBV18 to TRBJ2-5; tentatively, D is TRBD2 (5 bases). The germline CDR1 and CDR2 sequences are KGHSH and LQKENI. V was cut by 4 bases and J by 2 bases, with 8 bases left in between. The CDR3 loop spans 13 amino acids. The CDR3 here is CASSRTDQETQYF. CDR3 sequence (DNA): TGTGCCAGCTCACGGACTGATCAAGAGACCCAGTACTTC.

This clone appeared once. V and J are TRBV5-1 and TRBJ2-2; D possibly uses TRBD1 or TRBD2 (5 bases each). Germline values: CDR1 SGHRS, CDR2 YFSETQ. CDR3 length: 12 amino acids. The V end lost 4 bases, the J end lost 6 bases, and 7 bases lay between the germline ends. Here the CDR3 DNA reads TGCGCCAGCAGCCTGGGGGCCGGGGAGCTGTTTTTT. It translates to CASSLGAGELFF.